This section outlines one T cell receptor (beta chain) sequence together with its context. At the DNA level, this CDR3 is encoded by other sequences in the same sample as well. These data belong to a study of blood T cell repertoires in COVID-19. Whole-study context: Spain, Italy and the United States supplied samples that represented acute and convalescent COVID-19. PBMCs, B-cell-depleted T cells, or T cells were the source of the cDNA or gDNA that made up the material.

Per the authors' pipeline: Reference gene primer amplification gave estimated nucleated cell counts. The repertoire was sequenced with immunoSEQ multiplex PCR; TCRdb's copy has only in-frame clones and lacks some. V and J calls and clone size are given by that table; D and trimming were obtained from the DNA. The profile covers over 45,000 clones, with roughly four fifths appearing a single time and 6.5% to 9% taken by the ten largest. This receptor was identified in a man in his 60s with active COVID-19. Sequenced: peripheral blood.

The DNA for the CDR3 is TGTGCCAGCAGCCGGGACGGGGGATTAACTAACAATGAGCAGTTCTTC. Translation gives CASSRDGGLTNNEQFF. V and J are TRBV4-2 and TRBJ2-1; weak D call: TRBD2 (6 bases). Between the trimmed V and J ends, which lost 4 bases and 5 bases, there was a span of 18 bases. This CDR3 spans 16 amino acids. The germline gives CDR1 LGHNA, CDR2 YNFKEQ.